Below are 27 T cell receptor beta chains sequenced from a single sample in a study of shared clonotypes between healthy human individuals. Clones were read by immunoSEQ multiplex PCR, and TCRdb kept only the in-frame ones, dropping some. The sample shows roughly 2 million clones, roughly 96% of them seen only once. The specimen sequenced was naive CD4+ T cells sorted from blood. Subset reported: CD45RA+ positively selected. Receptors were obtained from a man between 18 and 29 years old in good health.

This sequence joins TRBV2 and TRBJ2-3; either TRBD1 or TRBD2 may supply D (5 bases each). The CDR3 loop spans 14 amino acids. Looked up from germline, CDR1 is SNHLY and CDR2 is FYNNEI. Trimming took 4 bases from V and 6 from J, leaving 14 bases between them. The CDR3 region has the DNA TGTGCCAGCAGTGTAGTTTGGGGCGGGGATACGCAGTATTTT. This codes for CASSVVWGGDTQYF.

This chain joins TRBV27 and TRBJ1-5; TRBD1 matches at 8 bases. The V gene end was trimmed by 5 bases and the J gene end by 2 bases; junction bases not matched to a gene: 5. This CDR3 is built from 15 residues. Germline values: CDR1 MNHEY, CDR2 SMNVEV (reference sequence). CDR3: CASSGGTGGNQPQHF. CDR3 nucleotide sequence: TGTGCCAGCAGTGGAGGGACAGGAGGCAATCAGCCCCAGCATTTT.

The gene calls are TRBV2 and TRBJ2-5, with 7 bases identical to TRBD2. The CDR3 sequence is 14 residues long. Germline V gives CDR1 SNHLY, CDR2 FYNNEI. Trimming at V came to 4 bases and at J to 1 base, leaving 3 bases not matched to a gene. Here the CDR3 reads CASSVGRSQETQYF. CDR3 sequence (DNA): TGTGCCAGCAGTGTCGGGAGGTCCCAAGAGACCCAGTACTTC.

With respect to this clone: This may come from a read error, since a much larger clone is one base off. The sample holds other DNA sequences that translate to the same CDR3. The chain recombines TRBV7-3 with TRBJ1-5, with D unclear. CDR3 length equals 13 residues. Per germline, CDR1 SGHTA and CDR2 FQGTGA. The V and J ends lost 5 bases and 0 bases respectively, with 5 bases between them. As DNA, the CDR3 is TGTGCCAGCAGCCTGGATAGCAATCAGCCCCAGCATTTT. This sequence encodes CASSLDSNQPQHF.

This clone was counted a single time. The DNA for the CDR3 is TGTGCCATCAGTGAGTCCCGCTCAGATACGCAGTATTTT. Its translation: CAISESRSDTQYF. The chain couples TRBV10-3 to TRBJ2-3; unclear D gene. V lost 0 bases, J lost 4 bases, and 5 bases lay in between. CDR1 and CDR2 (germline): ENHRY, SYGVKD. The CDR3 covers 13 residues.

The chain couples TRBV2 to TRBJ2-7, with TRBD2 matching 13 bases. The J segment lost 7 bases and the V segment lost 6 bases, leaving 3 bases of the junction unmatched. Germline assignment: CDR1 SNHLY and CDR2 FYNNEI. The length of the CDR3 is 13 residues. This CDR3 is CASRLAGGHEQYF. CDR3 nucleotides: TGTGCCAGCAGACTAGCGGGAGGGCATGAGCAGTACTTC.

The chain uses TRBV5-1 and TRBJ2-7; 7 bases are shared with TRBD1. The V gene's germline CDR1 is SGHRS and CDR2 YFSETQ. This CDR3 spans 14 amino acids. With V trimmed by 3 bases and J by 3 bases, 6 bases remained unmatched. CDR3 amino acids: CASSSYGTDYEQYF. The CDR3 bases are TGCGCCAGCAGCTCCTACGGGACAGACTACGAGCAGTACTTC.

The rearrangement joins TRBV27 to TRBJ1-4; D might be TRBD1 (6 bases). CDR3 length: 15 residues. V gave up 5 bases and J gave up 5 bases, with 15 bases separating them. Germline CDR1 is MNHEY and CDR2 is SMNVEV (reference sequence). This chain's CDR3 is CASSPWDTGNEKLFF. The CDR3 bases are TGTGCCAGCAGTCCCTGGGACACGGGCAATGAAAAACTGTTTTTT.

The chain carries TRBV5-1 and TRBJ1-5; D possibly corresponds to TRBD1 (6 bases). This CDR3 region has 14 residues. Looked up from germline, CDR1 is SGHRS and CDR2 is YFSETQ. Trimming removed 3 bases from V and 4 bases from J, with 11 bases in between. CDR3 DNA: TGCGCCAGCAGCTGGGGAGGGGGAAATCAGCCCCAGCATTTT. This codes for CASSWGGGNQPQHF. Supplemented by reference TRBV5-1 and TRBJ1-5, the full variable domain reads KAGVTQTPRYLIKTRGQQVTLSCSPISGHRSVSWYQQTPGQGLQFLFEYFSETQRNKGNFPGRFSGRQFSNSRSEMNVSTLELGDSALYLCASSWGGGNQPQHFGDGTRLSIL.

This clone was counted a single time. The chain uses TRBV5-4 and TRBJ1-6, with D unclear. Germline CDR1 SGHNT, CDR2 YYREEE (reference sequence). Trimming removed 0 bases from V and 6 bases from J, with 10 bases in between. The length of the CDR3 is 15 residues. DNA of the CDR3: TGTGCCAGCAGCTTGGGGGGAAGTAGTAATTCACCCCTCCACTTT. It codes for CASSLGGSSNSPLHF.

Comments on this clone: This sample also contains other DNA sequences that code for the same CDR3. This rearrangement joins TRBV7-2 to TRBJ2-1; a possible D gene is TRBD1 (6 bases). V lost 4 bases, J lost 4 bases, and 14 bases lay in between. Germline V gene data show CDR1 as SGHTA and CDR2 as FQGNSA. The CDR3 length is 15 residues. The CDR3 reads CASSSQGLGYNEQFF. The DNA of the CDR3 is TGTGCCAGCAGCTCTCAGGGGCTAGGTTACAATGAGCAGTTCTTC. Complete variable domain (other parts from reference TRBV7-2 and TRBJ2-1): GAGVSQSPSNKVTEKGKDVELRCDPISGHTALYWYRQSLGQGLEFLIYFQGNSAPDKSGLPSDRFSAERTGGSVSTLTIQRTQQEDSAVYLCASSSQGLGYNEQFFGPGTRLTVL.

The rearrangement joins TRBV5-1 to TRBJ2-1; 7 bases fit TRBD2. CDR3 length: 16 amino acids. V gave up 0 bases and J gave up 2 bases; unmatched junction bases: 5. CDR1 and CDR2 from the germline V gene are SGHRS and YFSETQ. CDR3 sequence (DNA): TGCGCCAGCAGCTTGGCCGGGAGCGGGGCCTACAATGAGCAGTTCTTC. It is translated as CASSLAGSGAYNEQFF.

The chain joins TRBV18 to TRBJ1-4, with D maybe TRBD1 (6 bases). This CDR3 has 15 residues. Looked up from germline, CDR1 is KGHSH and CDR2 is LQKENI. V lost 3 bases to trimming and J lost 5 bases, with 13 bases between them. The CDR3 bases are TGTGCCAGCTCACCTACGGACAGCCAGAATGAAAAACTGTTTTTT. This translates into CASSPTDSQNEKLFF.

In this sample, this clone turned up once. This chain links TRBV5-1 with TRBJ1-4; 9 bases fit TRBD1. The CDR3 covers 17 residues. Germline V gene lookup returns CDR1 SGHRS and CDR2 YFSETQ. V lost 4 bases to trimming and J lost 2 bases; unmatched junction nucleotides: 9. CDR3: CASSVNRGLGTNEKLFF. In nucleotides, the CDR3 is TGCGCCAGCAGCGTGAACAGGGGGCTGGGGACTAATGAAAAACTGTTTTTT.

The chain has TRBV21-1 and TRBJ1-4. TRBV21-1 is a documented pseudogene. The CDR3 consists of 13 residues. CDR3 loop: CASPWQGGEKLFF. CDR3 DNA sequence: TGTGCCAGCCCATGGCAAGGAGGTGAAAAACTGTTTTTT.

The chain couples TRBV10-2 to TRBJ2-1; 11 nucleotides match TRBD2. With V trimmed by 7 bases and J by 6 bases, 8 bases remained unmatched. The CDR3 spans 15 residues. CDR1 and CDR2 from the germline V gene are WSHSY and SAAADI. The CDR3 sequence is CASTPGTSGSNEQFF. CDR3 DNA: TGCGCCAGCACCCCAGGGACTAGCGGCTCCAATGAGCAGTTCTTC.

The chain couples TRBV10-3 to TRBJ2-3, with 8 nucleotides matching TRBD2. This CDR3 comprises 17 residues. Germline CDR1 is ENHRY and CDR2 is SYGVKD. V was pared by 7 bases and J by 0 bases, with 12 bases of the junction left unmatched. The CDR3 loop is CAINSGTRGTSTDTQYF. CDR3 nucleotide sequence: TGTGCCATCAACTCCGGGACTAGGGGGACTAGCACAGATACGCAGTATTTT.

V is TRBV6-1 and J is TRBJ1-6; 11 positions match TRBD1. Germline CDR1 is MNHNS and CDR2 is SASEGT. There are 17 residues in the CDR3. V was clipped by 2 bases and J by 10 bases; unmatched bases: 10. CDR3: CASSELGGTGGKSPLHF. CDR3 sequence (DNA): TGTGCCAGCAGTGAACTGGGAGGGACAGGGGGAAAATCACCCCTCCACTTT.

This chain joins TRBV6-1 and TRBJ2-3, with TRBD2 matching over 9 bases. The CDR3 consists of 14 residues. In germline, CDR1 is MNHNS, CDR2 SASEGT. With 7 bases clipped from V and 2 bases from J, the junction kept 4 bases outside the gene matches. The chain's CDR3 is CASISGGNTDTQYF. The CDR3 DNA reads TGTGCCAGCATAAGCGGGGGGAACACAGATACGCAGTATTTT.

The chain employs TRBV18 and TRBJ2-7; D remains unclear. CDR1 KGHSH and CDR2 LQKENI come from the germline V gene. This CDR3 region has 13 residues. Trimming shortened V by 0 bases and J by 5 bases, and 8 bases separated the two germline ends. This chain's CDR3 is CASSPPNQDEQYF. CDR3 nucleotide sequence: TGTGCCAGCTCACCACCGAACCAGGACGAGCAGTACTTC.

The CDR3: CASTPALWAEYGYTF. The CDR3 region has the DNA TGTGCCAGCACCCCCGCATTGTGGGCGGAGTATGGCTACACCTTC. The chain recombines TRBV28 with TRBJ1-2, with unresolved D. Between the trimmed V and J ends, which lost 7 bases and 5 bases, there was a span of 20 bases. The CDR3 has 15 amino acids. Germline V CDR1 and CDR2: MDHEN, SYDVKM.

The rearrangement links TRBV18 to TRBJ2-2; 7 bases line up with TRBD2. The trim removed 6 bases at V and 5 bases at J, leaving 12 bases unmatched. Germline assignment: CDR1 KGHSH and CDR2 LQKENI. The CDR3 sequence is 16 residues long. The CDR3 spells CASSPFAGESTGELFF. For the CDR3, the DNA is TGTGCCAGCTCTCCCTTTGCGGGAGAGAGTACCGGGGAGCTGTTTTTT.

V gene TRBV6-1 combines with J gene TRBJ1-2, with a tentative D call TRBD1 (6 bases). From germline, CDR1 is MNHNS and CDR2 SASEGT. V lost 0 bases to trimming and J lost 2 bases, with 22 bases between them. The CDR3 runs 19 residues. The DNA for the CDR3 is TGTGCCAGCAGTGAAGCGTTCGGGGGCTTGTTGGGGACAAACTATGGCTACACCTTC. This sequence encodes CASSEAFGGLLGTNYGYTF.

This chain joins TRBV5-6 and TRBJ1-1, with no clear D. The germline gives CDR1 SGHDT, CDR2 YYEEEE. CDR3 length: 13 residues. The V gene lost 5 bases and the J gene lost 4 bases, with 12 bases spanning the gap. CDR3 nucleotides: TGTGCCAGCAGTCGGGGATCGGGCACTGAAGCTTTCTTT. It translates to CASSRGSGTEAFF. Full variable domain (remainder filled in from reference TRBV5-6 and TRBJ1-1): DAGVTQSPTHLIKTRGQQVTLRCSPKSGHDTVSWYQQALGQGPQFIFQYYEEEERQRGNFPDRFSGHQFPNYSSELNVNALLLGDSALYLCASSRGSGTEAFFGQGTRLTVV.

The chain uses TRBV2 and TRBJ1-1; D may be TRBD1 (5 bases). The germline V gene has CDR1 SNHLY and CDR2 FYNNEI. The CDR3 sequence is 13 residues long. Trimming left V 7 bases short and J 7 bases short, with 16 bases between. The CDR3 spells CASTKEMRGEAFF. The CDR3 DNA reads as TGTGCCAGCACCAAGGAGATGAGGGGTGAAGCTTTCTTT.

CDR3 nucleotides: TGTGCCAGCAGTTACGGGACTAGCGGATCCAGCTCCTACGAGCAGTACTTC. Translating gives CASSYGTSGSSSYEQYF. This sequence joins TRBV28 and TRBJ2-7; 11 positions match TRBD2. Germline CDR1 MDHEN, CDR2 SYDVKM. With V trimmed by 4 bases and J by 0 bases, 8 bases remained unmatched. The CDR3 runs to 17 residues.

This chain links TRBV2 with TRBJ2-3; a weak D match, TRBD2 (6 bases). The germline gives CDR1 SNHLY, CDR2 FYNNEI. The CDR3 totals 14 residues. V lost 5 bases and J 4 bases, leaving 13 bases between the germline ends. The CDR3 coding sequence is TGTGCCAGCAGTCAAAATTCGGGGGCAGATACGCAGTATTTT. It is translated as CASSQNSGADTQYF.